This entry features one T cell receptor (beta chain) sequence. Its antigen is still unknown. Trimming took 0 bases from V and 7 from J; bases not matched to a gene: 8. CDR3 length: 15 amino acids. In germline, CDR1 is LGHNA, CDR2 YNFKEQ. This sample was taken from a study of T and B cells in COVID-19 patients. Study-level background: Peripheral blood came from COVID-19 patients with active infection or after recovery. Of 20 active-infection patients, more than 9 were critically ill with mechanical ventilation or extracorporeal membrane oxygenation.

Study results and limitations: Exclusive to the recovered cohort were roughly 2,000 TCR clusters, about 29 of them with low generation probability. Patients with COVID-19 reportedly showed strongly skewed T cell receptor beta variable and joining gene usage.

TRB rearrangements were amplified by multiplex PCR with BIOMED2 TRB-A/B primers. A single record per CDR3 protein comes from TCRdb applying MiXCR to the multiplex PCR reads. This sample yields some 10,000 distinct CDR3 sequences, of which roughly 33% are seen a single time; 18% belongs to the top ten. From blood, roughly 240-550 ng of genomic DNA served as TRB template. The origin of this receptor is a human donor with active COVID-19. The chain has TRBV4-2 and TRBJ1-2; TRBD1 matches 7 bases. The sample was blood. The CDR3 reads CASSQDPRQGRGYTF. The CDR3 DNA is TGTGCCAGCAGCCAAGATCCCAGACAGGGTCGTGGCTACACCTTC.